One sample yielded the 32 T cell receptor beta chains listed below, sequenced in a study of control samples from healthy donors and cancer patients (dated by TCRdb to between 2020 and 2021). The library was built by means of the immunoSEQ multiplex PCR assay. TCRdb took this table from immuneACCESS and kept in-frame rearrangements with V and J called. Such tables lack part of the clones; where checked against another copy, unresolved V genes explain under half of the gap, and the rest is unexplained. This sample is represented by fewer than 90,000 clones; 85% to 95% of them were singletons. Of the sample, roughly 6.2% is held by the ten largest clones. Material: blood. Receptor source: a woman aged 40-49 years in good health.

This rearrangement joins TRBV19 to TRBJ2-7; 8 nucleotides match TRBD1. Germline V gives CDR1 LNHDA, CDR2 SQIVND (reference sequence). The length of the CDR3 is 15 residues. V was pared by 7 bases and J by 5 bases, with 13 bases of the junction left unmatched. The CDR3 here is CASKLSTRGRNEQYF. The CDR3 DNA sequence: TGTGCCAGTAAGCTGTCTACCAGGGGGCGAAACGAGCAGTACTTC. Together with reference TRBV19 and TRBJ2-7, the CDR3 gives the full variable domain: DGGITQSPKYLFRKEGQNVTLSCEQNLNHDAMYWYRQDPGQGLRLIYYSQIVNDFQKGDIAEGYSVSREKKESFPLTVTSAQKNPTAFYLCASKLSTRGRNEQYFGPGTRLTVT.

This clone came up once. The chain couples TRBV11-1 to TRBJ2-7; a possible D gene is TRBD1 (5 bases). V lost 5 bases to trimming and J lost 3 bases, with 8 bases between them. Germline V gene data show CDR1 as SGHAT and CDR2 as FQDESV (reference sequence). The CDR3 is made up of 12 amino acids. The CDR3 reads CASSVQDYEQYF. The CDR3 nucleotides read TGTGCCAGCAGCGTACAGGACTACGAGCAGTACTTC.

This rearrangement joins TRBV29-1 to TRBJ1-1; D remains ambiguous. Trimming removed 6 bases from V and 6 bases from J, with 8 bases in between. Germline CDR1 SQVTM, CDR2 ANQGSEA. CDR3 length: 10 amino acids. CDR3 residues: CSVRESEAFF. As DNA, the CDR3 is TGCAGCGTGAGGGAGTCTGAAGCTTTCTTT.

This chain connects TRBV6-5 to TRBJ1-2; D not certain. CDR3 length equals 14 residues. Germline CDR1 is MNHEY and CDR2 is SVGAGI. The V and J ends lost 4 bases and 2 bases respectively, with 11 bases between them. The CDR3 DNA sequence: TGTGCCAGCAGTTTAGTGCCCGTCAACTATGGCTACACCTTC. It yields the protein CASSLVPVNYGYTF.

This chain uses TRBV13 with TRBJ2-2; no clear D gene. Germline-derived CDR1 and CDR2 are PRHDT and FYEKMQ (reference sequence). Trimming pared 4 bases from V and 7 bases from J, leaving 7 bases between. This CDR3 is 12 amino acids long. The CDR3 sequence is CASSSLGGELFF. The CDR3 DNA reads TGTGCCAGCAGCTCGTTAGGCGGGGAGCTGTTTTTT.

The CDR3: CASRRSGFSGITEAFF. CDR3 coding DNA: TGTGCCAGCAGACGAAGTGGGTTCTCCGGTATCACTGAAGCTTTCTTT. The chain couples TRBV28 to TRBJ1-1; D remains unclear. The CDR3 has 16 residues. The germline CDR1 and CDR2 sequences are MDHEN and SYDVKM. Deletions cut 6 bases from V and 4 bases from J, with 21 bases between.

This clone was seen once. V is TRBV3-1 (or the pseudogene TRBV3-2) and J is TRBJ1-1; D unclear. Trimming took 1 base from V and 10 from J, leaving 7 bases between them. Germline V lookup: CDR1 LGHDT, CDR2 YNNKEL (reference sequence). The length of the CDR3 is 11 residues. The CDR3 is CASSQGGRAFF. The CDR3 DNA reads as TGTGCCAGCAGCCAAGGGGGAAGAGCTTTCTTT.

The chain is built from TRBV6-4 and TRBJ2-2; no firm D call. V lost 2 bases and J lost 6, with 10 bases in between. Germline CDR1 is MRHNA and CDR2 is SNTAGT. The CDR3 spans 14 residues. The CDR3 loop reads CASSDGDPPGELFF. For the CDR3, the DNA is TGTGCCAGCAGTGACGGGGATCCCCCCGGGGAGCTGTTTTTT.

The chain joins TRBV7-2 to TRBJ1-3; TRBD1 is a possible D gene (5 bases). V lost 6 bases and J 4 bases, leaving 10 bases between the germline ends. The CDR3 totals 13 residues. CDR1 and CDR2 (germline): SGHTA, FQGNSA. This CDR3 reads CASRRGGGNTIYF. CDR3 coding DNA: TGTGCCAGCAGGAGGGGAGGAGGAAACACCATATATTTT.

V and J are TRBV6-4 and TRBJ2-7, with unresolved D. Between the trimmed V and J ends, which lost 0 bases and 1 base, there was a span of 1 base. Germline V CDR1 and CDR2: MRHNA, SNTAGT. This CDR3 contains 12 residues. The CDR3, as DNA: TGTGCCAGCAGTGACTCTTCCTACGAGCAGTACTTC. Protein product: CASSDSSYEQYF.

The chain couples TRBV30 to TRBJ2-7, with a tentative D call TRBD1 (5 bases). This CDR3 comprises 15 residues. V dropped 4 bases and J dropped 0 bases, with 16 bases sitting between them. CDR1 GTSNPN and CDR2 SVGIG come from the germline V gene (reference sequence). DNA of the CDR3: TGTGCCTGGATGAAGGGTCAGGGCCTCTCCTACGAGCAGTACTTC. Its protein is CAWMKGQGLSYEQYF.

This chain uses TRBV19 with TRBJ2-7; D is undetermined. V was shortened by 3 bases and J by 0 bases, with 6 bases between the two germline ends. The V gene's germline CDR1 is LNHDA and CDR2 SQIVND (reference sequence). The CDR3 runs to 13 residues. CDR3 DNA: TGTGCCAGTAGTATGGATAGCTCCTACGAGCAGTACTTC. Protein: CASSMDSSYEQYF.

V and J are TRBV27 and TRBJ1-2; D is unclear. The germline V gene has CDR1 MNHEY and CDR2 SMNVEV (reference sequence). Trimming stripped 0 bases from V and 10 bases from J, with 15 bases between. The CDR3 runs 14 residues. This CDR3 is CASSLSVVGQIYTF. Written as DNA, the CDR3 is TGTGCCAGCAGTTTATCAGTAGTCGGCCAGATCTACACCTTC.

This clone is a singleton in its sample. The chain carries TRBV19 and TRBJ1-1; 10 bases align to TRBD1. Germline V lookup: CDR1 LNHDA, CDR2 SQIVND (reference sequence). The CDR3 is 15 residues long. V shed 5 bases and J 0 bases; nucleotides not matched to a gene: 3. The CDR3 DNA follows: TGTGCCAGTAGTCGACAGGGGGCGCTGAACACTGAAGCTTTCTTT. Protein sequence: CASSRQGALNTEAFF.

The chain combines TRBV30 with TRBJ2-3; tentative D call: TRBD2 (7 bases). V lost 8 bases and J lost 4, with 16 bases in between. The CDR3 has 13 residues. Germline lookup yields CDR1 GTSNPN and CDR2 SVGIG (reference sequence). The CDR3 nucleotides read TGTGCCCATGGGGGGGGCGGGGCAGATACGCAGTATTTT. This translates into CAHGGGGADTQYF.

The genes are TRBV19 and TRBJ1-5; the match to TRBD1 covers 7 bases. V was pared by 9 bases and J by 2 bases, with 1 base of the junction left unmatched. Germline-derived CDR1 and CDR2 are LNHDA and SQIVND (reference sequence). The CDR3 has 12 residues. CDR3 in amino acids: CASQGGNQPQHF. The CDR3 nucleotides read TGTGCCAGCCAGGGGGGCAATCAGCCCCAGCATTTT.

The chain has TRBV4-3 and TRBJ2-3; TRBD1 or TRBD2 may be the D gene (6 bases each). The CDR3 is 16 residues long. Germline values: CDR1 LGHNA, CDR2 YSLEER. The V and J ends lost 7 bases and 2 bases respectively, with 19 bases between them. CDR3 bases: TGCGCCAGCACCACGGGGGCAGGGAGGTCCACAGATACGCAGTATTTT. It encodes CASTTGAGRSTDTQYF.

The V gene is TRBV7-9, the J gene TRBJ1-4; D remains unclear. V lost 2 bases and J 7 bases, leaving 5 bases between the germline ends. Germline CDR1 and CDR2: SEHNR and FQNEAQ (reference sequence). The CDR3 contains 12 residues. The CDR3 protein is CASSLLVEKLFF. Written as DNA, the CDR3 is TGTGCCAGCAGCTTACTCGTTGAAAAACTGTTTTTT. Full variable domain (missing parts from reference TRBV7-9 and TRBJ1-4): DTGVSQNPRHKITKRGQNVTFRCDPISEHNRLYWYRQTLGQGPEFLTYFQNEAQLEKSRLLSDRFSAERPKGSFSTLEIQRTEQGDSAMYLCASSLLVEKLFFGSGTQLSVL.

CDR3 sequence: CASSEAWTSGSYYEQYF. For the CDR3, the DNA is TGTGCCAGCAGTGAAGCGTGGACTAGCGGGAGTTACTACGAGCAGTACTTC. V usage is TRBV2 and J usage is TRBJ2-7; 13 bases line up with TRBD2. The germline V gene encodes CDR1 SNHLY and CDR2 FYNNEI. The V segment lost 0 bases and the J segment 3 bases; nucleotides outside the gene matches: 5. This CDR3 contains 17 residues. Full variable domain (outside the CDR3, taken from reference TRBV2 and TRBJ2-7): EPEVTQTPSHQVTQMGQEVILRCVPISNHLYFYWYRQILGQKVEFLVSFYNNEISEKSEIFDDQFSVERPDGSNFTLKIRSTKLEDSAMYFCASSEAWTSGSYYEQYFGPGTRLTVT.

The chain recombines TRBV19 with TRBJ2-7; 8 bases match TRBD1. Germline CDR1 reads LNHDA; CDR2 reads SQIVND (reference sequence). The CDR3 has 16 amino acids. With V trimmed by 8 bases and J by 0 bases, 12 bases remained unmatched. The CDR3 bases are TGTGCCAGTTGGGGCTCGGGGACAGGAACCTCCTACGAGCAGTACTTC. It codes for CASWGSGTGTSYEQYF.

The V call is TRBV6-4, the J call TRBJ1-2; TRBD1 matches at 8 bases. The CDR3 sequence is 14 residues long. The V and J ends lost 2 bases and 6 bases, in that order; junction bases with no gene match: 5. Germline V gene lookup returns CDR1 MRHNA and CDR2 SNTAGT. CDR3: CASSDGQGSDGYTF. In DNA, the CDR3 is TGTGCCAGCAGTGACGGACAGGGATCGGATGGCTACACCTTC.

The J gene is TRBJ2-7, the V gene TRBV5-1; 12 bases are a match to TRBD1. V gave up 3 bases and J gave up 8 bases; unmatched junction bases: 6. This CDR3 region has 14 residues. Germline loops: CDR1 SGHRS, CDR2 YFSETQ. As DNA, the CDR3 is TGCGCCAGCAGCTCCGGGACAGGGGGCGGAAAGCAGTACTTC. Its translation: CASSSGTGGGKQYF.

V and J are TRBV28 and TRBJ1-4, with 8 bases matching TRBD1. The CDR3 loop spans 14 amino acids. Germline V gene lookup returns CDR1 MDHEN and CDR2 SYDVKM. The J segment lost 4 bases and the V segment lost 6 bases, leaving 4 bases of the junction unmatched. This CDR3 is CASSQGASNEKLFF. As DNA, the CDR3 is TGTGCCAGCAGCCAGGGGGCAAGTAATGAAAAACTGTTTTTT.

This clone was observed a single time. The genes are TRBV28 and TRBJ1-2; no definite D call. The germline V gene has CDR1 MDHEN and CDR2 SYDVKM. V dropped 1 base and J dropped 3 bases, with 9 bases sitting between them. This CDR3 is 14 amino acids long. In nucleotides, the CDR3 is TGTGCCAGCAGTTTATCCATCGGGGACTATGGCTACACCTTC. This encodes CASSLSIGDYGYTF.

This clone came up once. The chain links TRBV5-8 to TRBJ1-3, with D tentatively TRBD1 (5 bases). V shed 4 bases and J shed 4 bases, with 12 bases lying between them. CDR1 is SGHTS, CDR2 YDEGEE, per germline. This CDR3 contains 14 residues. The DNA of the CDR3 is TGTGCCAGCAGCGCAGGGACCGTGGGAAACACCATATATTTT. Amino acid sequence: CASSAGTVGNTIYF.

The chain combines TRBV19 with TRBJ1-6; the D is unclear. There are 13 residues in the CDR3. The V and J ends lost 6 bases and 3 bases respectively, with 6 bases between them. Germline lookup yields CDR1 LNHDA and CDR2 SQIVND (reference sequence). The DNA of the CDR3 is TGTGCCAGTAGCGGGGACTATAATTCACCCCTCCACTTT. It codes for CASSGDYNSPLHF.

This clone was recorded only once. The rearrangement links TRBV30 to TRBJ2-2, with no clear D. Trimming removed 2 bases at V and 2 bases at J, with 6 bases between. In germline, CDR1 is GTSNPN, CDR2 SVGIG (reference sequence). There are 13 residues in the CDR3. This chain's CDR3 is CAWSQDNTGELFF. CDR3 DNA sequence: TGTGCCTGGAGTCAGGACAACACCGGGGAGCTGTTTTTT.

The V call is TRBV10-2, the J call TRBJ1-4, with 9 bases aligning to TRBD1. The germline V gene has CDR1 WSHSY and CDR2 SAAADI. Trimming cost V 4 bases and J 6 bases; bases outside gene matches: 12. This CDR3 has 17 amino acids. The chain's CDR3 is CASSVTGGLLSDEKLFF. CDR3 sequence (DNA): TGCGCCAGCAGTGTAACAGGGGGCCTGCTGTCTGATGAAAAACTGTTTTTT.

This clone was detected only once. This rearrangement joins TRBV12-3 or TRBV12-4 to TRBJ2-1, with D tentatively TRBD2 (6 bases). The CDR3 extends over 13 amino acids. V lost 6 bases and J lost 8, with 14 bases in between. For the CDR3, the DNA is TGTGCCAGCAGGAGCAGGGAGGTGTATGAGCAGTTCTTC. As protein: CASRSREVYEQFF.

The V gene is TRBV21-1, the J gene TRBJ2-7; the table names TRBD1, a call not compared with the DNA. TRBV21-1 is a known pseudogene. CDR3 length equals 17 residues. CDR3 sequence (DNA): TGTGCCAGCAGCTCCAGGGGCAGGGCCCAATTCTCCTACGAGCAGTACTTC. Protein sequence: CASSSRGRAQFSYEQYF.

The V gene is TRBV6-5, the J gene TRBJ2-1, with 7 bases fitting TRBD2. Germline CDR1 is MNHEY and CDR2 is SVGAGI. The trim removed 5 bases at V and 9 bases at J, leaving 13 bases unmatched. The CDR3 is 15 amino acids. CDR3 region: CASSQIGLVKAEQFF. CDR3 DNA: TGTGCCAGCAGTCAAATCGGACTAGTTAAGGCTGAGCAGTTCTTC.

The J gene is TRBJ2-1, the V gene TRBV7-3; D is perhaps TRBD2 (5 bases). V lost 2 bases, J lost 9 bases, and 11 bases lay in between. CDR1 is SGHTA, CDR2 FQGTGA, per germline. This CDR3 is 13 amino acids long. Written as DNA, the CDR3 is TGTGCCAGCAGCTTACGGGGTGGAGGTGAGCAGTTCTTC. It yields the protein CASSLRGGGEQFF.